Below, one T cell receptor (beta chain) is given with its context. Its antigen remains undetermined. Qualities for individual bases were not recorded, and no much larger clone is one base off. Sorted unstimulated T cells, along with proliferating T cells recovered from mixed lymphocyte reactions, underwent TCRbeta CDR3 sequencing. Fresh whole blood from approximately ten HLA-typed healthy donors was used to isolate PBMCs. To map where alloreactive clones came from, CD4+ non-regulatory T cells in the unstimulated state were FACS-sorted. These data belong to a study of siplizumab effects on memory and regulatory T cells (dated by TCRdb to the late 2010s). Turning to the overall study: The study looked at the effect of siplizumab, an anti-CD2 antibody, on alloreactive T-cell subsets in allogeneic mixed lymphocyte reactions made from human PBMCs.

Reading the germline V gene gives CDR1 ENHRY and CDR2 SYGVKD. At the junction V is shortened by 6 bases and J by 3 bases; bases outside the gene matches: 10. Including cysteine and phenylalanine, the CDR3 has 15 amino acids. Only the CDR3 DNA stays, 45 bases, in frame from base 1. General findings and caveats noted by the study authors: Whether proliferating Tregs from siplizumab cultures actually had suppressive function was not functionally confirmed. Roughly 75-97% of proliferating CD4+ or CD8+ clones could not be assigned a naive or memory phenotype. In reactions with siplizumab, an average of approximately 69% of mappable alloreactive CD4+ clones were Treg-derived, compared with around 30% in control reactions. Greater diversity appeared to be present in unstimulated naive T cells than in memory T cells, and a substantial contribution to the alloresponse seemed to be made by naive cells. Siplizumab significantly reduced the cumulative frequency of alloreactive sequences traceable to unstimulated CD4+ memory T cells. Because sequences at frequencies below about 10^-5 were poorly captured, only a minor fraction of alloreactive clones could be mapped back to unstimulated subsets.

Receptor amplification or capture employed the immunoSEQ multiplex PCR assay. The deep sequencing platform assayed around 94,000 TCR templates per sample. Genomic DNA extracted from sorted T cells was used for TCRbeta CDR3 sequencing. In the original analysis: The R programming language was used for the clonal analysis of the TCRbeta CDR3 data. Alloreactive CD4+ and CD8+ clones were defined by comparing unstimulated samples with post-reaction CFSE-low samples. Alloreactive CD4+ clones were assigned to regulatory or non-regulatory origin by matching sequences to sorted unstimulated Treg and non-Treg repertoires. What TCRdb holds here is the immuneACCESS table cut down to in-frame rearrangements. Part of the clones is not present; checked against another copy, under half of the missing clones reflect an unresolved V gene, and the others are unexplained. V and J calls plus clone size are reproduced from that table; the DNA served to infer D and trimming. The sample includes approximately 100,000 clones, with around 90% observed a single time. The top ten clonotypes cover 12% of the sample.

Sequences were obtained from non-Treg CD4+ T cells sorted from blood. Taken with the paper, the label for cell subset or site translates to: FACS-sorted unstimulated CD4+ non-regulatory T cells. This receptor was obtained from a human donor in good health. The chain is encoded by TRBV10-3 joined to TRBJ2-7; the junction holds 8 bases that match TRBD2. CDR3 sequence: CAIRSTGGRSYEQYF. The DNA reads as follows: TGTGCCATCAGAAGCACGGGGGGGAGAAGCTACGAGCAGTACTTC.